This T cell receptor beta chain is from a study of radiation and T cells in renal cell carcinoma. Looking at the study overall: Nephrectomy followed 15 Gy stereotactic body radiation by 4 weeks. Study-wide results and caveats: No pretreatment tumor biopsies were available for baseline clonotypes. Top tumor clonotypes rose in blood 2 weeks post-radiation, then contracted.

As concerns this clone: What it recognizes is unknown.

The assay was immunoSEQ multiplex PCR, and TCRdb's table has in-frame clones only and misses some. This sample has more than 75,000 clones; 80% to 90% occur once, and the top ten carry 22%. V dropped 4 bases and J dropped 6; count of bases not matched to a gene: 14. This CDR3 has 17 amino acids. Germline CDR1 LNHDA, CDR2 SQIVND (reference sequence). Time point: blood 2 weeks post-SBRT. Treatment denoted: 15 Gy SBRT to primary tumor, nephrectomy 4 weeks later. Radiation-treated patients gave blood at baseline, week 2 and week 4. This sequence was found in a woman aged 45-65 years with renal cell carcinoma. The sequencing used blood, collected from a patient whose treatment included radiotherapy and nephrectomy. The chain is built from TRBV19 and TRBJ1-5; 8 bases are a match to TRBD1. CDR3 region: CASSTPGQGGFSQPQHF. The CDR3 DNA reads as TGTGCCAGTAGTACCCCAGGACAGGGAGGCTTTAGTCAGCCCCAGCATTTT.